This T cell receptor beta chain was captured by sequencing in a study of blood T cell repertoires in COVID-19. V was cut by 2 bases and J by 6 bases, with 13 bases left in between. Germline V gene data show CDR1 as KGHDR and CDR2 as SFDVKD. The CDR3 length is 15 residues. The repertoire was sequenced with immunoSEQ multiplex PCR; TCRdb's copy has only in-frame clones and lacks some. In the table there are a few hundred thousand clones, about 90% of which are singletons. This sequence was found in a man between 25 and 39 years old who had recovered from COVID-19. The specimen was PBMCs or T cells enriched from blood (not recorded which). This chain links TRBV24-1 with TRBJ1-5; possible D gene TRBD1, 5 bases. The chain's CDR3 is CATSDSTKGLQPQHF. The DNA of the CDR3 is TGTGCCACCAGTGATTCCACCAAGGGGCTTCAGCCCCAGCATTTT.